Below, 11 T cell receptor beta chains from the same sample are listed, as sequenced in a study of shared clonotypes between healthy human individuals. Generated by immunoSEQ multiplex PCR, the TCRdb table keeps only in-frame clones and is missing some. The sample has about 1.5 million clones; 96% are singletons. The sample was naive CD4+ T cells sorted from blood. Subset defined: CD45RA+ positively selected. The receptors were gathered from a man aged 30 to 39 in good health.

V usage is TRBV28 and J usage is TRBJ2-4; D is uncertain. This CDR3 comprises 15 residues. Germline CDR1 MDHEN, CDR2 SYDVKM. Trimming took off 1 base at V and 1 base at J, with 8 bases between the two ends. CDR3 sequence (DNA): TGTGCCAGCAGTTTATCTGGGGTGGCCAAAAACATTCAGTACTTC. It yields the protein CASSLSGVAKNIQYF.

The rearrangement uses TRBV6-1 and TRBJ2-7; weak D call: TRBD2 (6 bases). The V and J ends lost 5 bases and 6 bases respectively, with 11 bases between them. The CDR3 is 12 residues long. From germline, CDR1 is MNHNS and CDR2 SASEGT. The CDR3 reads CASSFGGFEQYF. CDR3 sequence (DNA): TGTGCCAGCAGTTTCGGGGGATTCGAGCAGTACTTC.

This clone was found once. The CDR3 is CASSLVAGVGTEAFF. CDR3 nucleotides: TGTGCCAGCAGCTTAGTGGCAGGGGTTGGTACTGAAGCTTTCTTT. J is TRBJ1-1 and V is TRBV7-9; D might be TRBD1 (6 bases). V lost 1 base and J lost 5, with 14 bases in between. Germline V gives CDR1 SEHNR, CDR2 FQNEAQ (reference sequence). The CDR3 consists of 15 residues.

The rearrangement uses TRBV7-9 and TRBJ1-2, with 7 bases identical to TRBD1. Per the germline V gene, CDR1 is SEHNR and CDR2 is FQNEAQ (reference sequence). There are 15 residues in the CDR3. V dropped 6 bases and J dropped 1; count of bases not matched to a gene: 8. The DNA for the CDR3 is TGTGCCAGCAGTCATAGACAGGGTCTTAACTATGGCTACACCTTC. Amino acids: CASSHRQGLNYGYTF.

In the case of this clone: Other nucleotide sequences in the sample specify the same CDR3. The chain combines TRBV28 with TRBJ2-7; D might be TRBD1 (6 bases). Trimming cost V 3 bases and J 4 bases, with 7 bases left between them. Per germline, CDR1 MDHEN and CDR2 SYDVKM. The CDR3 is 12 residues long. The chain's CDR3 is CASSFQGYEQYF. CDR3 DNA: TGTGCCAGCAGTTTCCAGGGGTACGAGCAGTACTTC.

This chain uses TRBV7-6 with TRBJ2-1; no firm D call. This CDR3 is built from 13 residues. The V and J ends lost 1 base and 6 bases respectively, with 7 bases between them. Per the germline V gene, CDR1 is SGHVS and CDR2 is FNYEAQ. CDR3 nucleotide sequence: TGTGCCAGCAGCTTAGTGTGGGGCAATGAGCAGTTCTTC. It codes for CASSLVWGNEQFF.

The V and J genes are TRBV7-9 and TRBJ2-2; D possibly matches TRBD1 or TRBD2 (6 bases each). Trimming removed 5 bases at V and 1 base at J, with 14 bases between. CDR1 SEHNR and CDR2 FQNEAQ come from the germline V gene (reference sequence). The CDR3 runs 16 residues. The CDR3 bases are TGTGCCAGCAGCCCTAAGGGGGGAATGAACACCGGGGAGCTGTTTTTT. Its translation is CASSPKGGMNTGELFF.

V and J are TRBV9 and TRBJ2-1; 8 bases map to TRBD2. Germline assignment: CDR1 SGDLS and CDR2 YYNGEE. The junction had 7 bases not matched to a gene; V was cut back by 1 base and J by 4 bases. The CDR3 loop spans 16 amino acids. The CDR3 here is CASSVTSGAEYNEQFF. The CDR3 bases are TGTGCCAGCAGCGTAACTAGCGGAGCAGAGTACAATGAGCAGTTCTTC. Together with reference TRBV9 and TRBJ2-1, the CDR3 gives the full variable domain: DSGVTQTPKHLITATGQRVTLRCSPRSGDLSVYWYQQSLDQGLQFLIQYYNGEERAKGNILERFSAQQFPDLHSELNLSSLELGDSALYFCASSVTSGAEYNEQFFGPGTRLTVL.

This clone was recorded once. This sequence joins TRBV7-9 and TRBJ2-7; no definite D call. Trimming left V 5 bases short and J 0 bases short, with 17 bases between. The CDR3 totals 16 residues. Germline assignment: CDR1 SEHNR and CDR2 FQNEAQ (reference sequence). CDR3 region: CASSPQQIFSSYEQYF. The CDR3 DNA follows: TGTGCCAGCAGCCCACAACAAATTTTCAGCTCCTACGAGCAGTACTTC.

This clone is a singleton in its sample. In DNA form, the CDR3 reads TGTGCCAGCAGTTCCTGGGACTTAGCTAGCACAGATACGCAGTATTTT. Translating it yields CASSSWDLASTDTQYF. The genes are TRBV6-5 and TRBJ2-3, with a tentative D call TRBD2 (6 bases). This CDR3 spans 16 amino acids. Trimming pared 4 bases from V and 0 bases from J, leaving 14 bases between. Germline V CDR1 and CDR2: MNHEY, SVGAGI.

This chain connects TRBV10-3 to TRBJ2-1, with D unresolved. Per germline, CDR1 ENHRY and CDR2 SYGVKD. Trimming shortened V by 4 bases and J by 7 bases, and 5 bases separated the two germline ends. The CDR3 totals 11 residues. CDR3 sequence reads: CAISVQNEQFF. The CDR3 DNA sequence: TGTGCCATCAGTGTTCAGAATGAGCAGTTCTTC.